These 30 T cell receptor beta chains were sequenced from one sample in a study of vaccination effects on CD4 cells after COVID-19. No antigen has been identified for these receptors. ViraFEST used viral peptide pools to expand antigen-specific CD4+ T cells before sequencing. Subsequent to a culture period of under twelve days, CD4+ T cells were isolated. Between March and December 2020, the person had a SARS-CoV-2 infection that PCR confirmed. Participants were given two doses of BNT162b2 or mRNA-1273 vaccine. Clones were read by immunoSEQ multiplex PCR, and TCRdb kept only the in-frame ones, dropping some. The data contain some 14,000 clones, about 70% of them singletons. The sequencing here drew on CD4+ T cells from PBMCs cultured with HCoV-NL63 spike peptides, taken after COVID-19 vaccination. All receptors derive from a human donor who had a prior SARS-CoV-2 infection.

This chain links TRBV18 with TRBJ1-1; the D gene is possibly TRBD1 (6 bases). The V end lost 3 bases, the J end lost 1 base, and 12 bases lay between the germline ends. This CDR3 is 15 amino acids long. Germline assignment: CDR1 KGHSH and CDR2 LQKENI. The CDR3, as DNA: TGTGCCAGCTCACCTACGACAGGCCCGAACACTGAAGCTTTCTTT. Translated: CASSPTTGPNTEAFF.

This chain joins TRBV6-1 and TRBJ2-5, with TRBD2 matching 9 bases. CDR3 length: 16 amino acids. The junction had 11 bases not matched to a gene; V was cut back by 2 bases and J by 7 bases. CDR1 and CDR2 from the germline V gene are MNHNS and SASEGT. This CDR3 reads CASSEFLAGLGGTQYF. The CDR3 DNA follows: TGTGCCAGCAGTGAATTCCTAGCGGGGTTGGGAGGGACCCAGTACTTC.

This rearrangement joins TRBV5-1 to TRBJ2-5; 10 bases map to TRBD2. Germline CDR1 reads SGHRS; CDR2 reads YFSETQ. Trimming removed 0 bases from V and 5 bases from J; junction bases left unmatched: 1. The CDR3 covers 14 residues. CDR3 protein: CASSLETSGETQYF. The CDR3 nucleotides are TGCGCCAGCAGCTTGGAGACTAGCGGGGAGACCCAGTACTTC. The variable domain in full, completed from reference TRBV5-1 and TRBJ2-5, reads KAGVTQTPRYLIKTRGQQVTLSCSPISGHRSVSWYQQTPGQGLQFLFEYFSETQRNKGNFPGRFSGRQFSNSRSEMNVSTLELGDSALYLCASSLETSGETQYFGPGTRLLVL.

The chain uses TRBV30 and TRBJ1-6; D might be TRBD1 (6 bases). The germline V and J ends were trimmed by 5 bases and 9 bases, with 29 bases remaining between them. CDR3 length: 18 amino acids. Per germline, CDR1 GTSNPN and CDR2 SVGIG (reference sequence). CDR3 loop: CAWGRDTSGPRPVSPLHF. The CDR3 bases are TGTGCCTGGGGAAGGGACACTTCGGGCCCGAGACCGGTTTCACCCCTCCACTTT. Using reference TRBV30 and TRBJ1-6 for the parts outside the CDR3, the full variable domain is SQTIHQWPATLVQPVGSPLSLECTVEGTSNPNLYWYRQAAGRGLQLLFYSVGIGQISSEVPQNLSASRPQDRQFILSSKKLLLSDSGFYLCAWGRDTSGPRPVSPLHFGNGTRLTVT.

Here the CDR3 DNA reads TGCAGCGCTAGAGTCGGGAGTTGGGAGGGTGGCTACACCTTC. This codes for CSARVGSWEGGYTF. The chain uses TRBV29-1 and TRBJ1-2; D unclear. Trimming removed 7 bases from V and 7 bases from J, with 22 bases in between. Per the germline V gene, CDR1 is SQVTM and CDR2 is ANQGSEA. This CDR3 is built from 14 residues.

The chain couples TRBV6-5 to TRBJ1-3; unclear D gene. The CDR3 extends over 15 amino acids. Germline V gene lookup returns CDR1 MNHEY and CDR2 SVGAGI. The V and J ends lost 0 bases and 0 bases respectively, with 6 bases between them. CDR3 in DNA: TGTGCCAGCAGTTACTCGCACAGCTCTGGAAACACCATATATTTT. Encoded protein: CASSYSHSSGNTIYF.

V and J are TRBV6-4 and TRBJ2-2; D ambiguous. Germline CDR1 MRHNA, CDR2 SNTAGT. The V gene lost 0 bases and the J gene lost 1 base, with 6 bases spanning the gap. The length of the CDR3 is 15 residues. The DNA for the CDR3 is TGTGCCAGCAGTGACTCAGATCAGAACACCGGGGAGCTGTTTTTT. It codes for CASSDSDQNTGELFF.

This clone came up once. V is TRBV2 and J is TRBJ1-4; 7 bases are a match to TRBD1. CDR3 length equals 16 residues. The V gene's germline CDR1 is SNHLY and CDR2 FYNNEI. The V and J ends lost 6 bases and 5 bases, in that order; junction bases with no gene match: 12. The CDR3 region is CASSLMTRGLNEKLFF. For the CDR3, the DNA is TGTGCCAGCAGCTTGATGACTAGGGGGCTGAATGAAAAACTGTTTTTT.

CDR3 sequence: CASSQVFGTDNEQFF. CDR3 sequence (DNA): TGTGCCAGCAGCCAAGTGTTTGGGACAGACAATGAGCAGTTCTTC. The chain has TRBV3-1 (or the pseudogene TRBV3-2) and TRBJ2-1, with 7 bases matching TRBD1. Germline CDR1 LGHDT, CDR2 YNNKEL (reference sequence). Trimming at V came to 1 base and at J to 5 bases, leaving 5 bases not matched to a gene. This CDR3 region has 15 residues.

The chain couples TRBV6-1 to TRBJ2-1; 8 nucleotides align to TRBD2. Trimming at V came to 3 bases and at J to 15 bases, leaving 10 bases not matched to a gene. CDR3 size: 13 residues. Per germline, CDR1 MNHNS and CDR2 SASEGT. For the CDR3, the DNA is TGTGCCAGCAGTGACCACTGGACTAGCATACCGTTCTTC. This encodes CASSDHWTSIPFF.

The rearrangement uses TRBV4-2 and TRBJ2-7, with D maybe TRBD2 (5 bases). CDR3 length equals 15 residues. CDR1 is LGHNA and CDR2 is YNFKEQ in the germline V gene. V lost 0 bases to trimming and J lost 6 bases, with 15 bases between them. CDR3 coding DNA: TGTGCCAGCAGCCAAGATAGTCGGGATGTGGGCGAGCAGTACTTC. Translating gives CASSQDSRDVGEQYF.

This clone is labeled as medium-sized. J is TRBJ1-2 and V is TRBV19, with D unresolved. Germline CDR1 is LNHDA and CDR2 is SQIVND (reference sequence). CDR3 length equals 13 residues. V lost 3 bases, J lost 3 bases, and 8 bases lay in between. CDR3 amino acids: CASSIHGDYGYTF. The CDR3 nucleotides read TGTGCCAGTAGTATCCATGGGGACTATGGCTACACCTTC.

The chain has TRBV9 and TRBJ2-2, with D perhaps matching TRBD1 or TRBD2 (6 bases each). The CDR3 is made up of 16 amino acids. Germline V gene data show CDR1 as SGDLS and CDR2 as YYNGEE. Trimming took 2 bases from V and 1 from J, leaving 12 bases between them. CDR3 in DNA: TGTGCCAGCAGCGTTCGAGGGGGACTGAACACCGGGGAGCTGTTTTTT. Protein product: CASSVRGGLNTGELFF.

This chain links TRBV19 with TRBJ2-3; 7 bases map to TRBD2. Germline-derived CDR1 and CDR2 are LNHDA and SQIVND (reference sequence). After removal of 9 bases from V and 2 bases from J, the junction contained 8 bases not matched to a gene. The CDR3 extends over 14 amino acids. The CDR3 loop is CASQPGLLTDTQYF. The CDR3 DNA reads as TGTGCCAGCCAACCGGGACTACTCACAGATACGCAGTATTTT.

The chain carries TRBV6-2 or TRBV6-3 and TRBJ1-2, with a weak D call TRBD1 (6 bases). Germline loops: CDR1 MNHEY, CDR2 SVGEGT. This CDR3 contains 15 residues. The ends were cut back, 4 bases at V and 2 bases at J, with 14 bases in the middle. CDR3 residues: CASSSRGTPNYGYTF. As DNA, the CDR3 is TGTGCCAGCAGTTCCCGGGGGACACCGAACTATGGCTACACCTTC.

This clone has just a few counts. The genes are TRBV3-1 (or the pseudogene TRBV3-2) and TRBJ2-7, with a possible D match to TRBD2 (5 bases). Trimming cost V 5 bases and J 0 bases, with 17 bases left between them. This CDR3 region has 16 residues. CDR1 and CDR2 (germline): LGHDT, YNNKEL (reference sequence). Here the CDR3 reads CASSDPGSGPSYEQYF. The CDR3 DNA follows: TGTGCCAGCAGCGACCCGGGCAGCGGACCCTCCTACGAGCAGTACTTC.

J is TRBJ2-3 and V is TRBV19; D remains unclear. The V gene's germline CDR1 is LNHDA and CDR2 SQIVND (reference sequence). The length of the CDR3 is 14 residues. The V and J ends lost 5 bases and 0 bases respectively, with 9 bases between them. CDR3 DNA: TGTGCCAGTAGTGTGACCTCTAGCACAGATACGCAGTATTTT. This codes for CASSVTSSTDTQYF.

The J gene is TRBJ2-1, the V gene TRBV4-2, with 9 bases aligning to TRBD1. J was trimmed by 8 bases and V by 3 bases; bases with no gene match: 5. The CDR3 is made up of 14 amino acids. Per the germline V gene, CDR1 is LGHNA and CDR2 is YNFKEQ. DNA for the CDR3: TGTGCCAGCAGCCATGAACAGGGGGCTGATGAGCAGTTCTTC. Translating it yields CASSHEQGADEQFF.

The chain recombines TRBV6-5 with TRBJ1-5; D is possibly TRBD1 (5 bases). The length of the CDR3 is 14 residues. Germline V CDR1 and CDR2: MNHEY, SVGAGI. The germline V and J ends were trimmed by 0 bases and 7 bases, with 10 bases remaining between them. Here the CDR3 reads CASSYSAGWQPQHF. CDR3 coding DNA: TGTGCCAGCAGTTACTCGGCAGGGTGGCAGCCCCAGCATTTT.

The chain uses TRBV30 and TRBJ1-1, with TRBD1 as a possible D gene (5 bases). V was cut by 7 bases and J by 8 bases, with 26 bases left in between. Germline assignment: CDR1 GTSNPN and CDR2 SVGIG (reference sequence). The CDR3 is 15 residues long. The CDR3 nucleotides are TGTGCCTCAGAACGTCAGGGTGCCCCTTACAAGGAAGCTTTCTTT. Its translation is CASERQGAPYKEAFF.

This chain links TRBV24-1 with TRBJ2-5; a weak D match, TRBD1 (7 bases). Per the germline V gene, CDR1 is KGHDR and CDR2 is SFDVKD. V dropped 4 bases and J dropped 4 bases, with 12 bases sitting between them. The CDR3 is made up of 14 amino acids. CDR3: CATSETGRSETQYF. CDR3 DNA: TGTGCCACCAGTGAGACAGGGAGGTCAGAGACCCAGTACTTC.

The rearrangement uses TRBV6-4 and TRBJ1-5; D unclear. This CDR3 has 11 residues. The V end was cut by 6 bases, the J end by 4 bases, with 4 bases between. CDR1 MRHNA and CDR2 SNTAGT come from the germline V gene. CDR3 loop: CASRNNQPQHF. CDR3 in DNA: TGTGCCAGCAGGAATAATCAGCCCCAGCATTTT.

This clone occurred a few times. Here the CDR3 reads CASSQDRNEAFF. In nucleotides, the CDR3 is TGTGCCAGCAGCCAAGATAGGAATGAAGCTTTCTTT. The chain joins TRBV3-1 (or the pseudogene TRBV3-2) to TRBJ1-1; unclear D gene. The CDR3 sequence is 12 residues long. Germline assignment: CDR1 LGHDT and CDR2 YNNKEL (reference sequence). The V and J ends lost 0 bases and 7 bases respectively, with 6 bases between them.

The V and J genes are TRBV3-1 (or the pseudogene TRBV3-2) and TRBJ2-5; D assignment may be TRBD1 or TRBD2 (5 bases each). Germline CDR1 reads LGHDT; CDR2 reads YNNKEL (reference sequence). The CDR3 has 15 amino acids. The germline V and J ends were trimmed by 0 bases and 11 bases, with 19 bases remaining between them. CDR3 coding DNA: TGTGCCAGCAGCCAAGAAGCGGTACCAGGGATAGCACAGTACTTC. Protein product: CASSQEAVPGIAQYF.

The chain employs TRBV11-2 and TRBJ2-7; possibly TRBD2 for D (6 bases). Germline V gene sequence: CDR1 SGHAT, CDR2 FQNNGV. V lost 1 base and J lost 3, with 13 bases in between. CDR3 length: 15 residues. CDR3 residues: CASSLVAGRLYEQYF. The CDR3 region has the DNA TGTGCCAGCAGCTTAGTGGCGGGAAGGCTCTACGAGCAGTACTTC.

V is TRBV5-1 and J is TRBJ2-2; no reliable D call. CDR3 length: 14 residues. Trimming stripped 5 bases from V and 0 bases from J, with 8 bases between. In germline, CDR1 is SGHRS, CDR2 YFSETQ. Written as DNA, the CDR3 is TGCGCCAGCAGTCCGACCGCGAACACCGGGGAGCTGTTTTTT. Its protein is CASSPTANTGELFF.

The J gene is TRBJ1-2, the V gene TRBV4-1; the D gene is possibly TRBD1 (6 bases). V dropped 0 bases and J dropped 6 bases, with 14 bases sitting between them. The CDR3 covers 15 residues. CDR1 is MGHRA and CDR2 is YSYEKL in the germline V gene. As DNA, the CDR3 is TGCGCCAGCAGCCAAGACGTCAGGGGTGAACATGGCTACACCTTC. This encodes CASSQDVRGEHGYTF.

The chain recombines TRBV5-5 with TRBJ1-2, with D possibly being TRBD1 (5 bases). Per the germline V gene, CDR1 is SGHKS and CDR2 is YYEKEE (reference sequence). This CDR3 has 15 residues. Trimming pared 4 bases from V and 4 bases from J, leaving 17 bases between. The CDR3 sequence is CASSRDGGGGYGYTF. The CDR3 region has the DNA TGTGCCAGCAGCCGGGACGGCGGGGGAGGCTATGGCTACACCTTC.

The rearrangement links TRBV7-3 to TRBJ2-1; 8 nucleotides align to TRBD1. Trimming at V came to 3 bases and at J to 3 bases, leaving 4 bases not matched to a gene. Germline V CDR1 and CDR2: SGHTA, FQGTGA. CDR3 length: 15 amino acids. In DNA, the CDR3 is TGTGCCAGCAGCTTCCTTGGACAGGGCTACAATGAGCAGTTCTTC. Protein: CASSFLGQGYNEQFF.

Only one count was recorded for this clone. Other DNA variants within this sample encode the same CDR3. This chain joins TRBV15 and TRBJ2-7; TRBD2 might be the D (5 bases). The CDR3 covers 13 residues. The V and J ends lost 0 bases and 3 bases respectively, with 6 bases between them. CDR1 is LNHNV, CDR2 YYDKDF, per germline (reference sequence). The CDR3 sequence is CATSRDRGYEQYF. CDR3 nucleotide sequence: TGTGCCACCAGCAGAGATCGGGGCTACGAGCAGTACTTC.